The T cell receptor (beta chain) under discussion was sequenced for a study of T cells in Graves' hyperthyroidism and ophthalmopathy. As for the study in general: Peripheral blood draws took place at initial diagnosis, ahead of any treatment.

CDR3 size: 16 residues. J gave up 3 bases and V 11 bases, and 15 bases lay outside the gene matches. Per the germline V gene, CDR1 is ENHRY and CDR2 is SYGVKD. Ten or more counts support this clonotype. TCR beta CDR3 regions were amplified from RNA. Carried out on the TCR CDR3, a first-round RT-PCR used the HTBI primer set. MiXCR, applied by TCRdb to the multiplex PCR reads, yields one record per CDR3 protein. The sample yields 450,000 to 650,000 distinct CDR3 sequences, under 20% seen once. J is TRBJ1-1 and V is TRBV10-3, with TRBD1 matching over 10 bases. Material for sequencing was blood. The receptor's source is a woman younger than 35 with Graves' ophthalmopathy. DNA for the CDR3: TGTGCCGCAAGCGGGGGCGGGGACAGGGGAGACACTGAAGCTTTCTTT. Protein sequence: CAASGGGDRGDTEAFF.